These 10 T cell receptor beta chains originate from one sample sequenced in a study of Ad26.COV2.S vaccination and SARS-CoV-2 variants. The sample's treatment: over 15 received Ad26.COV2.S at low or high dose, single or two shots; roughly 5 received placebo; per-sample allocation not given. Samples were taken on day 63 after the first vaccine or placebo injection. Assay: immunoSEQ multiplex PCR; the TCRdb copy retains only in-frame clones and omits some. This sample yields about 350,000 clones, of which about 85% are seen a single time; approximately 3.5% belongs to the top ten. Here the sequenced sample was peripheral blood, taken in a trial of Ad26.COV2.S vaccine versus placebo. These receptor sequences come from a person aged 18-65 years who received the Ad26.COV2.S COVID-19 vaccine or a placebo.

This clone was picked up one time. The V gene is TRBV9, the J gene TRBJ2-6; 8 positions agree with TRBD2. Germline CDR1 is SGDLS and CDR2 is YYNGEE. CDR3 size: 18 residues. Unmatched junction bases numbered 8, after V lost 3 bases and J lost 0 bases. CDR3 nucleotides: TGTGCCAGCAGCGACCCGGGGGGGTCACTCTCTGGGGCCAACGTCCTGACTTTC. This gives the protein CASSDPGGSLSGANVLTF.

The chain recombines TRBV14 with TRBJ1-2; D is possibly TRBD1 (6 bases). The CDR3 length is 14 residues. The germline V gene encodes CDR1 SGHDN and CDR2 FVKESK. V dropped 0 bases and J dropped 6 bases, with 11 bases sitting between them. DNA for the CDR3: TGTGCCAGCAGCCAAGAAGGGGGATGGAATGGCTACACCTTC. Its translation: CASSQEGGWNGYTF.

This chain uses TRBV6-6 with TRBJ2-7; no clear D gene. V was cut by 0 bases and J by 4 bases, with 10 bases left in between. CDR3 size: 14 residues. Germline CDR1 MNHNY, CDR2 SVGAGI (reference sequence). The CDR3 DNA reads TGTGCCAGCAGTTACTCAGCCCATGAATACGAGCAGTACTTC. Protein product: CASSYSAHEYEQYF.

The chain couples TRBV28 to TRBJ1-2; perhaps TRBD1 as D (5 bases). The CDR3 has 14 amino acids. Germline CDR1 MDHEN, CDR2 SYDVKM. V was cut by 6 bases and J by 4 bases, with 15 bases left in between. CDR3 sequence (DNA): TGTGCCAGCAGGGGCCCCGGGGGGAGCTATGGCTACACCTTC. The encoded protein is CASRGPGGSYGYTF.

The chain couples TRBV19 to TRBJ1-6; D is undetermined. V lost 5 bases and J 8 bases, leaving 10 bases between the germline ends. Germline-derived CDR1 and CDR2 are LNHDA and SQIVND (reference sequence). The length of the CDR3 is 13 residues. The DNA of the CDR3 is TGTGCCAGTAGTCGGATCGGCGATTCACCCCTCCACTTT. This translates into CASSRIGDSPLHF.

The chain recombines TRBV13 with TRBJ2-7, with a possible D match to TRBD1 (6 bases). Trimming shortened V by 5 bases and J by 4 bases, and 24 bases separated the two germline ends. Germline CDR1 and CDR2: PRHDT and FYEKMQ (reference sequence). This CDR3 contains 17 residues. The CDR3 sequence: CASSPRRPKQGTYEQYF. CDR3 coding DNA: TGTGCCAGCAGCCCACGCCGGCCCAAACAGGGAACATACGAGCAGTACTTC.

This clone appeared a single time. The genes are TRBV10-1 and TRBJ2-3, with 7 bases lining up with TRBD2. J was trimmed by 1 base and V by 0 bases; bases with no gene match: 4. In germline, CDR1 is WNHNN, CDR2 SYGVQD (reference sequence). The CDR3 covers 16 residues. DNA for the CDR3: TGCGCCAGCAGTGAGTCGACCCTAGCGGGCACAGATACGCAGTATTTT. Residues: CASSESTLAGTDTQYF.

This clone has only a few counts. The chain carries TRBV5-4 and TRBJ1-4; D is undetermined. Germline CDR1 SGHNT, CDR2 YYREEE (reference sequence). The CDR3 has 14 residues. V dropped 4 bases and J dropped 4 bases, with 11 bases sitting between them. CDR3 bases: TGTGCCAGCAGCCCTGGAGGGATTAATGAAAAACTGTTTTTT. Its translation is CASSPGGINEKLFF.

This clone was counted once. The chain is built from TRBV7-2 and TRBJ2-2; D possibly matches TRBD1 or TRBD2 (6 bases each). This CDR3 is 15 amino acids long. Trimming removed 5 bases from V and 4 bases from J, with 14 bases in between. Germline CDR1 is SGHTA and CDR2 is FQGNSA. DNA of the CDR3: TGTGCCAGCAGCCCCGGGGGCGCCGGCACCGGGGAGCTGTTTTTT. It yields the protein CASSPGGAGTGELFF.

This clone was detected only once. The CDR3 nucleotides read TGTGCCAGCAGCTTAGTGGCGGGGGGGCTTGATACGCAGTATTTT. This encodes CASSLVAGGLDTQYF. The V call is TRBV11-2, the J call TRBJ2-3; 9 bases map to TRBD2. From germline, CDR1 is SGHAT and CDR2 FQNNGV. This CDR3 is 15 amino acids long. V lost 1 base to trimming and J lost 6 bases; unmatched junction nucleotides: 5.